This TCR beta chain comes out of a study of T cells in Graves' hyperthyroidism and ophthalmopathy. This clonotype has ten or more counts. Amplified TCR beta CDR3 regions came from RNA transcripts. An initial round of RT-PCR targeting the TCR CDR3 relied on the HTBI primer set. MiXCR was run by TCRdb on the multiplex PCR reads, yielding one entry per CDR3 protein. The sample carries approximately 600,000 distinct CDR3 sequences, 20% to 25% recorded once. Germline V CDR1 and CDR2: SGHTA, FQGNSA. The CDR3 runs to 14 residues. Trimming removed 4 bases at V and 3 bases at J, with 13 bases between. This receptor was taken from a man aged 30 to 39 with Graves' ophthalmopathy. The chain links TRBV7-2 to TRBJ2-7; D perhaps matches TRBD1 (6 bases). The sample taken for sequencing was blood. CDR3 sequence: CASSSTGGHYEQYF. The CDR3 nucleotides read TGTGCCAGCAGCTCGACAGGCGGGCACTACGAGCAGTACTTC.